This entry concerns a single T cell receptor beta chain. Antigen: not known. This record belongs to a study of human T cells and chemical hapten exposure. Study details: All patients underwent weekly scalp dosing with diphenylcyclopropenone for the full roughly 25-week study.

Time point: patch test 2, 6 weeks after DPC sensitization. Sample treatment: therapeutic diphenylcyclopropenone sensitization with weekly scalp DPC. At every patch-test visit, blood was drawn before the patch test was applied. V lost 5 bases to trimming and J lost 4 bases, with 12 bases between them. Germline CDR1 and CDR2: MNHEY and SVGAGI. The length of the CDR3 is 14 residues. Broader study findings: Counts of TCRs above 1 in 1000 frequency stayed unchanged with DPC sensitization.

The library gave individual cDNA molecules unique molecular identifiers. TCRdb called the RACE reads again in MiXCR, with one record for every CDR3 protein. Found here are a few hundred thousand distinct CDR3 sequences, nearly 6.5% of them singletons; the top ten hold around 5.8%. The TCR originated in a woman between 18 and 29 years old with alopecia areata. Some clones in this sample may be carry-over from other donors' samples. Sequencing used whole blood, obtained in connection with sensitization to the hapten diphenylcyclopropenone (DPC). The chain couples TRBV6-5 to TRBJ1-5; TRBD1 might be the D (6 bases). The CDR3 region has the DNA TGTGCCAGCAGTACTGGGACACCAAATCAGCCCCAGCATTTT. This codes for CASSTGTPNQPQHF.